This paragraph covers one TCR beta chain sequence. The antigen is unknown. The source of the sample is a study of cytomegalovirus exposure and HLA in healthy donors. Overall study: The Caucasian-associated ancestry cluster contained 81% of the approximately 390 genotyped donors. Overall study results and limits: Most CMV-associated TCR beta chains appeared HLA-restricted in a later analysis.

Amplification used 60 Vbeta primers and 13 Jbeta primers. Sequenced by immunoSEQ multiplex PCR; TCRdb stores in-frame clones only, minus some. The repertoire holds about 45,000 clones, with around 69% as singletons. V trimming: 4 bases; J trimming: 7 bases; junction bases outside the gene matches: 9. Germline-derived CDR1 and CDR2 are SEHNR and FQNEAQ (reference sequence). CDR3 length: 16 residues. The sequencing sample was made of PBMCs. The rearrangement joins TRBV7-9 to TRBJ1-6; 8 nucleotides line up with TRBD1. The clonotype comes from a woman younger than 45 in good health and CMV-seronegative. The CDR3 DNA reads TGTGCCAGCAGCTCGAACCAAGACAGGGGAAATTCACCCCTCCACTTT. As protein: CASSSNQDRGNSPLHF.